The 21 T cell receptor beta chains presented below share a single source sample, sequenced in a study of CD8+ T cells in alopecia areata. Following extraction, RNA underwent reverse transcription to cDNA, which served as the sequencing template. Data came from immunoSEQ multiplex PCR; TCRdb stores just in-frame clones and leaves some out. This sample carries roughly 150,000 clones, about 60% of them seen once, and the ten largest clones take 5% to 7%. The starting material was CD4+ T cells sorted from blood, obtained at week 0. These receptors all stem from a human donor with alopecia areata.

V gene TRBV5-1 combines with J gene TRBJ2-6; tentative D call: TRBD2 (6 bases). Trimming removed 0 bases at V and 2 bases at J, with 12 bases between. CDR3 length: 17 residues. Germline V gene data show CDR1 as SGHRS and CDR2 as YFSETQ. CDR3 coding DNA: TGCGCCAGCAGCTTGGGTGGAGGGTTACCTGGGGCCAACGTCCTGACTTTC. Amino acid sequence: CASSLGGGLPGANVLTF. Full variable domain (outside the CDR3, taken from reference TRBV5-1 and TRBJ2-6): KAGVTQTPRYLIKTRGQQVTLSCSPISGHRSVSWYQQTPGQGLQFLFEYFSETQRNKGNFPGRFSGRQFSNSRSEMNVSTLELGDSALYLCASSLGGGLPGANVLTFGAGSRLTVL.

V is TRBV6-5 and J is TRBJ2-4; TRBD2 aligns across 9 bases. V trimming: 4 bases; J trimming: 0 bases; junction bases outside the gene matches: 4. This CDR3 has 16 residues. Per the germline V gene, CDR1 is MNHEY and CDR2 is SVGAGI. The CDR3 protein is CASSSAGGLAKNIQYF. CDR3 nucleotides: TGTGCCAGCAGTTCAGCGGGGGGACTAGCCAAAAACATTCAGTACTTC.

This clone was detected only a few times. The chain combines TRBV4-2 with TRBJ1-2, with a weak D call TRBD1 (5 bases). The V end lost 4 bases, the J end lost 5 bases, and 23 bases lay between the germline ends. Germline V gene lookup returns CDR1 LGHNA and CDR2 YNFKEQ. This CDR3 has 17 residues. The CDR3 region has the DNA TGTGCCAGCAGCCTCTCGGGCGCGGGGCCACAAGGTTATGGCTACACCTTC. Translated, it gives CASSLSGAGPQGYGYTF.

The genes are TRBV19 and TRBJ1-5; a weak D match, TRBD1 (6 bases). V shed 7 bases and J shed 4 bases, with 14 bases lying between them. Germline CDR1 LNHDA, CDR2 SQIVND (reference sequence). The CDR3 covers 14 residues. The CDR3 loop reads CASKGVGVNQPQHF. The CDR3 DNA reads as TGTGCCAGTAAGGGGGTCGGCGTGAATCAGCCCCAGCATTTT.

V gene TRBV7-9 combines with J gene TRBJ2-7, with 10 bases lining up with TRBD2. Looked up from germline, CDR1 is SEHNR and CDR2 is FQNEAQ (reference sequence). J was trimmed by 3 bases and V by 2 bases; bases with no gene match: 10. The CDR3 is 17 amino acids. The CDR3 DNA reads TGTGCCAGCAGCTTATCCGCTTGGTCTAGCGGGGGCTACGAGCAGTACTTC. Translating gives CASSLSAWSSGGYEQYF.

V and J are TRBV5-1 and TRBJ1-2; 8 bases align to TRBD1. The CDR3 is made up of 12 amino acids. Per germline, CDR1 SGHRS and CDR2 YFSETQ. After removal of 4 bases from V and 7 bases from J, the junction contained 3 bases not matched to a gene. The DNA of the CDR3 is TGCGCCAGCAGCCAGGGGGCAAGTGGCTACACCTTC. Translated: CASSQGASGYTF.

This clone was recorded a few times. The rearrangement joins TRBV2 to TRBJ2-4, with D possibly matching TRBD2 (7 bases). There are 14 residues in the CDR3. Between the trimmed V and J ends, which lost 8 bases and 0 bases, there was a span of 11 bases. Germline V lookup: CDR1 SNHLY, CDR2 FYNNEI. DNA of the CDR3: TGTGCCAGCCGGCGGGGGCTAGCCAAAAACATTCAGTACTTC. It encodes CASRRGLAKNIQYF. Full variable domain (outside the CDR3, taken from reference TRBV2 and TRBJ2-4): EPEVTQTPSHQVTQMGQEVILRCVPISNHLYFYWYRQILGQKVEFLVSFYNNEISEKSEIFDDQFSVERPDGSNFTLKIRSTKLEDSAMYFCASRRGLAKNIQYFGAGTRLSVL.

This chain uses TRBV29-1 with TRBJ1-2, with D perhaps matching TRBD1 (6 bases). There are 14 residues in the CDR3. Germline values: CDR1 SQVTM, CDR2 ANQGSEA. The ends were cut back, 2 bases at V and 0 bases at J, with 10 bases in the middle. The CDR3 DNA reads as TGCAGCGTTGAAAGGGACACCGCTAACTATGGCTACACCTTC. Its protein is CSVERDTANYGYTF.

Worth noting for this clone: The junction departs from germline at one end; a sequencing error may be responsible. The V gene is TRBV6-5, the J gene TRBJ2-1, with unresolved D. The CDR3 has 14 amino acids. CDR1 is MNHEY and CDR2 is SVGAGI in the germline V gene. CDR3 nucleotides: TGTGCCATCAGTGAGTCGTATGTGGGCAATGAGCAGTTCTTC. As protein: CAISESYVGNEQFF.

The V call is TRBV6-5, the J call TRBJ2-7, with a weak D call TRBD2 (6 bases). Germline V CDR1 and CDR2: MNHEY, SVGAGI. V dropped 6 bases and J dropped 0 bases, with 12 bases sitting between them. The CDR3 spans 14 residues. The CDR3 is CASSPGEASYEQYF. The DNA for the CDR3 is TGTGCCAGCAGCCCGGGGGAAGCCTCCTACGAGCAGTACTTC.

This clone was seen ten or more times. V gene TRBV7-2 combines with J gene TRBJ1-2; 7 bases agree with TRBD1. The junction had 7 bases not matched to a gene; V was cut back by 3 bases and J by 6 bases. This CDR3 contains 14 residues. CDR1 is SGHTA, CDR2 FQGNSA, per germline. The CDR3 loop is CASSFSTGSDGYTF. The CDR3 DNA reads as TGTGCCAGCAGCTTCTCGACAGGGTCGGATGGCTACACCTTC.

This chain uses TRBV7-2 with TRBJ2-2; possible D gene TRBD1, 6 bases. Trimming removed 1 base from V and 6 bases from J, with 12 bases in between. The CDR3 consists of 15 residues. Germline-derived CDR1 and CDR2 are SGHTA and FQGNSA. The CDR3 sequence: CASSLGGPRAGELFF. CDR3 DNA sequence: TGTGCCAGCAGCTTAGGGGGGCCGAGGGCCGGGGAGCTGTTTTTT.

This clone occurred a few times. V is TRBV28 and J is TRBJ2-7; 10 bases match TRBD2. CDR3 length: 15 residues. After removal of 7 bases from V and 0 bases from J, the junction contained 6 bases not matched to a gene. Germline V gene sequence: CDR1 MDHEN, CDR2 SYDVKM. CDR3 region: CASTSGGTSSYEQYF. The CDR3 nucleotides are TGTGCCAGCACTAGCGGGGGCACCAGCTCCTACGAGCAGTACTTC.

This chain connects TRBV27 to TRBJ2-2; perhaps TRBD2 as D (5 bases). This CDR3 comprises 14 residues. V lost 5 bases and J 6 bases, leaving 13 bases between the germline ends. Germline CDR1 and CDR2: MNHEY and SMNVEV (reference sequence). The DNA for the CDR3 is TGTGCCAGCAGTCCTGGGAGCTCGGCCGGGGAGCTGTTTTTT. Its translation is CASSPGSSAGELFF.

V gene TRBV4-1 combines with J gene TRBJ2-7; a weak D match, TRBD1 (5 bases). This CDR3 contains 13 residues. V was cut by 1 base and J by 7 bases, with 11 bases left in between. Looked up from germline, CDR1 is MGHRA and CDR2 is YSYEKL. The DNA of the CDR3 is TGCGCCAGCAGCCAAGTGGGTGGGGCTGAGCAGTACTTC. Protein sequence: CASSQVGGAEQYF.

In this sample, this clone turned up a few times. The gene calls are TRBV5-1 and TRBJ2-4, with a possible D match to TRBD1 (6 bases). There are 14 residues in the CDR3. The germline gives CDR1 SGHRS, CDR2 YFSETQ. V gave up 4 bases and J gave up 8 bases, with 16 bases separating them. The CDR3 DNA sequence: TGCGCCAGCAGCCAGGGGTCTACCGGGGACATTCAGTACTTC. Translated: CASSQGSTGDIQYF.

This clone was detected only a few times. J is TRBJ2-1 and V is TRBV6-5; 9 positions agree with TRBD1. Germline CDR1 reads MNHEY; CDR2 reads SVGAGI. The V gene end was trimmed by 6 bases and the J gene end by 2 bases; junction bases not matched to a gene: 2. The CDR3 contains 14 residues. DNA of the CDR3: TGTGCCAGCAGGAGGACAGGGGCCTACAATGAGCAGTTCTTC. Translation: CASRRTGAYNEQFF.

The chain combines TRBV5-4 with TRBJ1-1, with TRBD1 matching 9 bases. V shed 6 bases and J 5 bases; nucleotides not matched to a gene: 11. The CDR3 length is 15 residues. CDR1 is SGHNT and CDR2 is YYREEE in the germline V gene (reference sequence). CDR3 loop: CASNIPGTGMTEAFF. As DNA, the CDR3 is TGTGCCAGCAACATTCCCGGGACAGGGATGACTGAAGCTTTCTTT.

The CDR3 is CASSFSNGAYEQYF. Here the CDR3 DNA reads TGTGCCAGCAGCTTCAGTAACGGTGCCTACGAGCAGTACTTC. The V and J genes are TRBV11-2 and TRBJ2-7, with D unclear. This CDR3 region has 14 residues. The germline V gene has CDR1 SGHAT and CDR2 FQNNGV. Trimming shortened V by 3 bases and J by 2 bases, and 11 bases separated the two germline ends.

This clone has only one observation. This chain connects TRBV6-5 to TRBJ1-5; TRBD1 matches 11 bases. The ends lost 6 bases at V and 6 bases at J; junction bases unmatched: 4. The germline gives CDR1 MNHEY, CDR2 SVGAGI. This CDR3 contains 14 residues. In nucleotides, the CDR3 is TGTGCCAGCAGAGGACAGGGGGCGACTCAGCCCCAGCATTTT. As protein: CASRGQGATQPQHF.

The table lists this clone with a few counts. The V call is TRBV29-1, the J call TRBJ1-2; 8 nucleotides align to TRBD1. Germline lookup yields CDR1 SQVTM and CDR2 ANQGSEA. V dropped 5 bases and J dropped 2; count of bases not matched to a gene: 4. The CDR3 runs to 13 residues. The CDR3 DNA follows: TGCAGCGTTAACGACAGGGGAAACTATGGCTACACCTTC. Translated: CSVNDRGNYGYTF.